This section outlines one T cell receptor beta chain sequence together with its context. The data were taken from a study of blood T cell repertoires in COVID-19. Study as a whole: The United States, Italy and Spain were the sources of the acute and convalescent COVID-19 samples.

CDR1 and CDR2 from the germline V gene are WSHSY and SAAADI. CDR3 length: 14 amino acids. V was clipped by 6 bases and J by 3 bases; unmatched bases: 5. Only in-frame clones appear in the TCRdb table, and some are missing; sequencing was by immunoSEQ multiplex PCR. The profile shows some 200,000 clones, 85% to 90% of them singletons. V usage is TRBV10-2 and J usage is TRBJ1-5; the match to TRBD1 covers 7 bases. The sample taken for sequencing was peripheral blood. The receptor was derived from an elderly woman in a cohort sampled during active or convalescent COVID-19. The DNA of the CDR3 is TGCGCCAGCAGGTCCGGGACAGTCAATCAGCCCCAGCATTTT. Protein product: CASRSGTVNQPQHF.